Here is one TCR beta chain with its context. The clone's antigen remains unknown. Within one base of it there is no much larger clone, and no base qualities were kept. These data originate in a study of cytomegalovirus exposure and HLA in healthy donors (dated 2017 in TCRdb). Some background on the complete study: An earlier analysis of more than 550 of the donors reported approximately 300 Gb of sequence data and 117 million unique TCR beta sequences obtained from roughly 180 million T cells. Approximately 310 gigabases of sequencing data and tens of millions of unique TCR sequences were included in an early release covering roughly 700 HLA-typed donors. Of the 300 to 500 genotyped donors, 75% to 85% were placed in the genetic ancestry cluster associated with self-reported Caucasian donors. The study was designed to test whether signatures of past pathogen exposure could be identified by cataloging public T cell receptors. The T cell repertoires of 670 or so subjects were profiled by immunosequencing and related to cytomegalovirus serostatus. Besides the first cohort of some 670 subjects, a separate validation cohort made up of over a hundred different subjects was used. To predict cytomegalovirus infection status, the study brought together high-throughput TCR immunosequencing, statistical association of individual TCRs with disease status, and machine learning. In a later analysis, previously published TCR beta repertoires from about 640 donors were re-analyzed and high-resolution HLA genotyping was added so that TCR occurrence patterns could be studied. The later analysis used no new phenotypic data to find candidate immune exposures, relying instead on TCR beta sequences and their occurrence across donors. An earlier analysis of around 580 of the donors used high-throughput TCR beta sequencing to judge whether each TCR beta V gene segment behaved as functional or pseudogenic. Donor age, sex, ethnicity and CMV serostatus were collected together with the repertoire data. A later genetic analysis used genome-wide SNP genotypes for about three fifths of the roughly 700 donors, treating that subset as a discovery cohort. Every repertoire in the discovery cohort had been generated on one and the same sequencing platform. Both class I and class II loci were covered by HLA typing, at four-digit resolution. The number of typed donors differed by locus: about 629-640 for A, B, C, DRB1 and DQB1; 500 to 550 for DQA1; around 580 for DPA1; and 450 to 480 for DPB1. Roughly five DR-DQ haplotypes were handled as single units for association and clustering because linkage in the cohort was strong. Among some 400 genotyped donors of the cohort, an average of approximately 200,000 unique TCR beta nucleotide sequences was sequenced per donor, of which about 19% were non-productive. Study-level results and caveats: In a later analysis, 15,000 to 20,000 TCR beta sequences were associated with specific HLA alleles at a false discovery rate of 0.05. When HLA alleles, especially DR and DQ, strongly co-occurred, attributing TCR associations to individual alleles was difficult. The presence/absence analyses assumed that sequencing depth was roughly uniform across donors, and that assumption may not be true. In a later analysis, HLA-associated TCR beta chains were found to be more clonally expanded and to have lower generation probabilities than equally common non-associated chains. V-gene and J-gene trimming of TCR beta chains was associated with a missense DCLRE1C variant in a later genetic analysis, and the association was replicated in an independent cohort. Some IMGT-functional V segments, including TRBV6-2 and TRBV6-3, could not be distinguished by the 87-base-pair reads and were therefore excluded. A further reported finding was that TCR beta sequences accurately predicted the HLA-A and HLA-B alleles for most subjects in the first cohort. A total of roughly 160 TCR beta chains were listed by the study as associated with cytomegalovirus. Most TCR sequences were seen in very few donors, while some public TCRs were found in many individuals. Three of the identified cytomegalovirus-associated TCR beta chains were confirmed in vitro to be specific for cytomegalovirus antigens. In an earlier analysis of approximately 590 of the donors, most TCR beta V segments appeared in productive rearrangements about 87% or about 30% of the time, broadly matching IMGT annotations. Because HLA typing was unavailable for some donors at each locus, only the typed subset was used in association tests. Because counts were too low, 15 to 20 rarely observed V segments, including chromosome 9 orphons, were excluded from the earlier analysis of 587 of the donors. The authors suggested that the approach could potentially be extended to other disease states and immunological phenotypes. Cytomegalovirus status was reported to be diagnosed by the classifier with high specificity and sensitivity in both the original and validation cohorts. In a later analysis, several top co-occurrence clusters were reported to appear linked to parvovirus B19, influenza, CMV and Epstein-Barr virus. A cluster of highly shared sequence variants was judged likely to be a technical artifact of the sequencing pipeline. Linkage disequilibrium might explain the correlated functional status among segregating V segments, but an unknown experimental factor could not be excluded. Most CMV-associated TCR beta chains appeared to be HLA-restricted in a later analysis, and the HLA associations seemed to be driven largely by CMV exposure. CMV serostatus was the only immune exposure information available for the cohort. A later genetic analysis reported fewer N-insertions in productive TCRs among donors in an Asian-associated ancestry cluster than the approximately 670-donor mean. A later analysis found that TCR association rates varied across HLA loci, with DRB1 alleles showing the most associated TCRs and HLA-C alleles the fewest. Only TCR beta chains were sequenced in this cohort, and the absence of alpha or paired-chain data limited detectable features.

The CDR3 spans 15 residues, from the cysteine through the phenylalanine. Just the 45-base CDR3 DNA is kept, in frame starting at base 1. The CDR1 and CDR2 encoded by the germline V gene are LGHNA and YSLEER. V was cut back by 4 bases and J by 3 bases, leaving a gap of 15 bases between them. Preparation of the library involved the immunoSEQ multiplex PCR assay. The multiplex PCR relied on a mix of 60 forward primers for TCR Vbeta segments and 13 reverse primers for TCR Jbeta segments. The CDR3 region of rearranged TCR beta genes was amplified from genomic DNA by a multiplex PCR assay. The amplified TCR beta libraries were sequenced on the Illumina HiSeq System as 87-base-pair reads. From the authors' description of their analysis: Across the roughly 670 repertoires, a later analysis counted around 80 million unique TCR beta chains, 8.5 million to 12 million of which were shared by at least two donors. To remove PCR and sequencing errors, raw reads were error-corrected and collapsed into unique sequences using a nearest-neighbor algorithm that merged closely related sequences. V, D and J gene segments were assigned by aligning CDR3 sequences to IMGT reference sequences. Each retained sequence needed at least a six-nucleotide match to both a V gene segment and a J gene segment. Rearrangements were called productive when the CDR3 lacked stop codons and stayed in frame with V and J; all others were non-productive. CDR3 was defined according to IMGT convention as the region running from the second conserved V-encoded cysteine to the conserved J-encoded phenylalanine. Sequences without an unambiguous match to a single V gene segment were excluded from the earlier analysis of approximately 600 of the donors. An earlier analysis of approximately 590 of the donors called V segments functional above 56.7% productive rearrangements and segregating when the between-donor standard deviation exceeded 5%. A statistical classification framework was built for diagnosing cytomegalovirus status from the catalog of TCR beta chain sequences. In a later analysis, V and J genes were assigned by comparing TCR nucleotide sequences against IMGT/GENE-DB human TR gene sequences. In a later analysis, CDR3 sequences and most-parsimonious VDJ recombination scenarios were assigned using the TCRdist pipeline. In a later analysis, each TCR beta chain was defined by its CDR3 amino acid sequence together with its V-gene family, and reads lacking a unique V-gene family were excluded. To address suspected cross-contamination and a sequencing artifact, a later analysis removed over 500 highly shared, low-generation-probability nucleotide sequences. For each public chain, a later analysis derived a clonal expansion index from normalized ranks of inferred template counts within each repertoire. In a later analysis, generation probabilities were computed using a VDJ recombination model fitted to out-of-frame rearrangements, and the results were checked against IGoR. In a later analysis, hypergeometric tests were used to score TCR-TCR, TCR-HLA and TCR-CMV co-occurrence, with a repertoire-size bias correction applied to TCR pairs. To estimate false discovery rates, a later analysis permuted the HLA or CMV assignments 20 times. In a later analysis, co-occurring TCRs were grouped with DBSCAN, and TCRdist sequence similarity was added when clustering was performed within HLA-allele-positive subsets. Co-occurrence clustering excluded repertoires with fewer than 30,000 or more than 120,000 public chains, plus five with anomalous nucleotide sharing. TCRdb obtained this table from immuneACCESS and retained in-frame rearrangements with V and J assigned. These tables miss some clones; where compared with another copy, unresolved V genes account for less than half of the shortfall, and the remainder is unexplained. That table furnishes V, J and clone size, whereas the DNA furnished D and trimming. The sample profile shows approximately 120,000 clones; 15% to 20% of them were found once. The top ten clones comprise about 2.6% of the sample.

In total, roughly 670 healthy bone marrow donors made up the cohort. All cohort members were sampled while nominally healthy, although unrecorded immune exposures were likely present. The donor tested CMV seropositive and was one of the 289 seropositive cohort members. Every donor gave a peripheral blood sample, and the peripheral blood mononuclear cells from that sample were used for TCR beta sequencing. Genomic DNA was extracted from the blood cell samples with the Qiagen DNeasy Blood Extraction Kit. The chain links TRBV4-3 with TRBJ2-5; possibly the D gene is TRBD1, per 6 matching bases. The sequence was obtained from a female donor in good health and CMV-seropositive. The sequencing sample was made of PBMCs. The DNA is as follows: TGCGCCAGCAGCCGAGGCTCGGCAGGGGAAGAGACCCAGTACTTC. It codes for CASSRGSAGEETQYF.